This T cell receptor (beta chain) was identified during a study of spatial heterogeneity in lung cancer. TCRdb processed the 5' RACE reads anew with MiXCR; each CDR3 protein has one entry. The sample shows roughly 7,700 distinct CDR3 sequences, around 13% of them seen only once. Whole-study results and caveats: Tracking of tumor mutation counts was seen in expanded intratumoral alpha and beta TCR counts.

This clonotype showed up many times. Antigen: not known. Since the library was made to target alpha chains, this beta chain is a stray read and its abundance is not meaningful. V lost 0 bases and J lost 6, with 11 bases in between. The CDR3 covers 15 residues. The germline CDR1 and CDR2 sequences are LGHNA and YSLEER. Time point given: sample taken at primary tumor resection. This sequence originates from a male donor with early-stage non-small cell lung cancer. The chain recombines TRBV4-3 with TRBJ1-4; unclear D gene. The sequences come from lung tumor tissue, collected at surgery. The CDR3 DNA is TGCGCCAGCAGCCAAGACGGCGCCGGCTATGAAAAACTGTTTTTT. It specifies CASSQDGAGYEKLFF.